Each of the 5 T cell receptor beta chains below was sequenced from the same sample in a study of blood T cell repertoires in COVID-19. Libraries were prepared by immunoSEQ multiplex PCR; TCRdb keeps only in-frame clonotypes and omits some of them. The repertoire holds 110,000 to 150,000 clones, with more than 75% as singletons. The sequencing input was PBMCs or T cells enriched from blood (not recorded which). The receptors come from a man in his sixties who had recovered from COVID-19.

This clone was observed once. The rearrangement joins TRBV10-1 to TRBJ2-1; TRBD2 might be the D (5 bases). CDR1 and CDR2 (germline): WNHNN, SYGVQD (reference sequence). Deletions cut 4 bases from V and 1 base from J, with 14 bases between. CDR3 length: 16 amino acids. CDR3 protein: CASSATGLGSYNEQFF. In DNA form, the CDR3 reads TGCGCCAGCAGTGCCACCGGACTTGGGTCCTACAATGAGCAGTTCTTC.

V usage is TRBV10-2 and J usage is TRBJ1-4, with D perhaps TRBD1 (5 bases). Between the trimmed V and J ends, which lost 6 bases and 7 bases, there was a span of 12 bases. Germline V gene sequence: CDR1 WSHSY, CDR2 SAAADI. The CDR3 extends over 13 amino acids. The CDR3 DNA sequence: TGCGCCAGCAGGGGGCTGATGGCTGAAAAACTGTTTTTT. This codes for CASRGLMAEKLFF.

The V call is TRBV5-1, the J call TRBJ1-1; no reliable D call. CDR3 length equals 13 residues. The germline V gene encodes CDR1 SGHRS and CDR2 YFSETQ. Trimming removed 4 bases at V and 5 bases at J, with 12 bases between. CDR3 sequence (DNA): TGCGCCAGCAGCCCGACGACTCAAACTGAAGCTTTCTTT. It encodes CASSPTTQTEAFF.

The CDR3 sequence: CASSARDRVVYQPQHF. The CDR3 nucleotides are TGTGCCAGCAGCGCTCGGGACAGGGTCGTTTATCAGCCCCAGCATTTT. The J gene is TRBJ1-5, the V gene TRBV5-4; 9 bases agree with TRBD1. CDR3 size: 16 residues. Germline lookup yields CDR1 SGHNT and CDR2 YYREEE (reference sequence). Losses at the gene ends were 4 bases for V and 5 bases for J; bases not matched to a gene: 10.

This CDR3 reads CASSYPQGVVTEAFF. The CDR3 bases are TGTGCCAGCAGCTACCCACAGGGTGTAGTTACTGAAGCTTTCTTT. The rearrangement uses TRBV7-2 and TRBJ1-1, with D perhaps TRBD1 (6 bases). Per the germline V gene, CDR1 is SGHTA and CDR2 is FQGNSA. Trimming took 4 bases from V and 5 from J, leaving 17 bases between them. This CDR3 contains 15 residues.